What follows are 20 T cell receptor beta chains derived from one specimen sequenced in a study of blood T cell repertoires in COVID-19. Measured with immunoSEQ multiplex PCR; TCRdb has only the in-frame clones, and not every one. The table lists 150,000 or so clones, 85% to 90% of them singletons. Sequences were obtained from peripheral blood. All receptors come from a man aged 18 to 30 with COVID-19, enrolled during active disease.

The chain is built from TRBV7-6 and TRBJ2-5, with 7 bases fitting TRBD2. Germline-derived CDR1 and CDR2 are SGHVS and FNYEAQ. Unmatched junction bases numbered 12, after V lost 1 base and J lost 1 base. There are 18 residues in the CDR3. CDR3 region: CASSLGLGERGTQETQYF. The DNA of the CDR3 is TGTGCCAGCAGCTTAGGGTTGGGCGAGCGGGGTACCCAAGAGACCCAGTACTTC.

Comment on this clone: This same CDR3 is encoded by further DNA sequences in the sample. V gene TRBV19 combines with J gene TRBJ1-5, with TRBD1 matching 10 bases. This CDR3 has 14 amino acids. The V gene end was trimmed by 3 bases and the J gene end by 6 bases; junction bases not matched to a gene: 2. From germline, CDR1 is LNHDA and CDR2 SQIVND (reference sequence). The CDR3 spells CASSIRTGGQPQHF. CDR3 coding DNA: TGTGCCAGTAGTATTCGGACAGGGGGTCAGCCCCAGCATTTT.

The rearrangement uses TRBV4-3 and TRBJ2-7, with D tentatively TRBD2 (5 bases). There are 15 residues in the CDR3. CDR1 is LGHNA, CDR2 YSLEER, per germline. Trimming stripped 1 base from V and 2 bases from J, with 12 bases between. DNA for the CDR3: TGCGCCAGCAGCCAAGCACTAGTTGGTGCCTACGAGCAGTACTTC. This encodes CASSQALVGAYEQYF.

The chain employs TRBV3-1 (or the pseudogene TRBV3-2) and TRBJ2-3; D gene unclear. The CDR3 has 12 amino acids. In germline, CDR1 is LGHDT, CDR2 YNNKEL (reference sequence). The ends were cut back, 0 bases at V and 4 bases at J, with 2 bases in the middle. CDR3 in amino acids: CASSQDSDTQYF. The CDR3 DNA follows: TGTGCCAGCAGCCAAGACTCAGATACGCAGTATTTT.

This sequence joins TRBV7-9 and TRBJ2-7; D may be TRBD2 (5 bases). CDR1 is SEHNR and CDR2 is FQNEAQ in the germline V gene (reference sequence). V lost 6 bases to trimming and J lost 2 bases, with 14 bases between them. The CDR3 loop spans 14 amino acids. The CDR3 reads CASSIASRAYEQYF. As DNA, the CDR3 is TGTGCCAGCAGTATCGCCTCGCGGGCCTACGAGCAGTACTTC.

This clone was detected only once. V is TRBV6-2 or TRBV6-3 and J is TRBJ2-7; 7 nucleotides agree with TRBD1. Germline V gene data show CDR1 as MNHEY and CDR2 as SVGEGT. The trim removed 2 bases at V and 7 bases at J, leaving 8 bases unmatched. The CDR3 runs 14 residues. CDR3 sequence: CASSYRGRIGEQYF. DNA of the CDR3: TGTGCCAGCAGTTACAGGGGGCGTATAGGGGAGCAGTACTTC.

About this clone itself: The sample contains more than one DNA sequence encoding this CDR3. The rearrangement joins TRBV30 to TRBJ2-7, with D maybe TRBD2 (5 bases). CDR1 and CDR2 (germline): GTSNPN, SVGIG (reference sequence). The CDR3 has 12 amino acids. Trimming stripped 0 bases from V and 4 bases from J, with 7 bases between. CDR3 amino acids: CAWSVSGYEQYF. In nucleotides, the CDR3 is TGTGCCTGGAGTGTGTCGGGGTACGAGCAGTACTTC.

The chain combines TRBV7-2 with TRBJ2-3; TRBD1 matches 7 bases. The J segment lost 4 bases and the V segment lost 1 base, leaving 2 bases of the junction unmatched. This CDR3 comprises 14 residues. Germline V CDR1 and CDR2: SGHTA, FQGNSA. As DNA, the CDR3 is TGTGCCAGCAGCTTAGTCAGGGGGTCAGATACGCAGTATTTT. It specifies CASSLVRGSDTQYF.

The chain links TRBV6-4 to TRBJ2-1, with 8 bases matching TRBD1. The CDR3 is 15 residues long. The J segment lost 8 bases and the V segment lost 10 bases, leaving 16 bases of the junction unmatched. Germline V gene lookup returns CDR1 MRHNA and CDR2 SNTAGT. The CDR3: CAKRSGTGKKDEQFF. The CDR3 DNA reads as TGTGCCAAGCGGTCCGGGACAGGTAAGAAGGATGAGCAGTTCTTC.

The chain is built from TRBV28 and TRBJ2-7; 12 positions match TRBD2. The V segment lost 4 bases and the J segment 4 bases; nucleotides outside the gene matches: 8. Germline V gene sequence: CDR1 MDHEN, CDR2 SYDVKM. There are 16 residues in the CDR3. This chain's CDR3 is CASSSSSGRAKYEQYF. The CDR3, as DNA: TGTGCCAGCAGTTCTTCTAGCGGGAGGGCCAAATACGAGCAGTACTTC. The whole variable domain, remainder taken from reference TRBV28 and TRBJ2-7, is DVKVTQSSRYLVKRTGEKVFLECVQDMDHENMFWYRQDPGLGLRLIYFSYDVKMKEKGDIPEGYSVSREKKERFSLILESASTNQTSMYLCASSSSSGRAKYEQYFGPGTRLTVT.

The chain couples TRBV2 to TRBJ2-3, with D maybe TRBD2 (6 bases). Looked up from germline, CDR1 is SNHLY and CDR2 is FYNNEI. The CDR3 sequence is 15 residues long. V was trimmed by 2 bases and J by 1 base, leaving 10 bases between them. The CDR3 protein is CASSELATGTDTQYF. The DNA of the CDR3 is TGTGCCAGCAGTGAACTAGCGACCGGCACAGATACGCAGTATTTT.

This clone was counted at least ten times. At one of its ends the junction is not consistent with the germline gene, which may arise from a read error. This chain joins TRBV15 and TRBJ1-4, with D possibly TRBD1 on 5 matching bases. This CDR3 has 15 residues. The germline gives CDR1 LNHNV, CDR2 YYDKDF (reference sequence). As DNA, the CDR3 is TGTGCCACCAGCCCGACCCGGAGGGGCTCTGAAAAACTGCTTTTT. This gives the protein CATSPTRRGSEKLLF.

This chain joins TRBV7-2 and TRBJ1-2; 7 bases map to TRBD1. Germline V gene sequence: CDR1 SGHTA, CDR2 FQGNSA. Unmatched junction bases numbered 6, after V lost 4 bases and J lost 4 bases. CDR3 length: 14 residues. The CDR3 sequence: CASSWTGSFYGYTF. CDR3 DNA: TGTGCCAGCAGCTGGACAGGCAGTTTCTATGGCTACACCTTC. Using reference TRBV7-2 and TRBJ1-2 for the parts outside the CDR3, the full variable domain is GAGVSQSPSNKVTEKGKDVELRCDPISGHTALYWYRQSLGQGLEFLIYFQGNSAPDKSGLPSDRFSAERTGGSVSTLTIQRTQQEDSAVYLCASSWTGSFYGYTFGSGTRLTVV.

Concerning this clone: One end of the junction is discordant with germline, which a read error may explain. The rearrangement links TRBV9 to TRBJ1-4, with TRBD1 matching over 7 bases. CDR3 length: 13 amino acids. Germline V gene sequence: CDR1 SGDLS, CDR2 YYNGEE. CDR3 in DNA: TGTGCCAGCAGCGCGGGGACAGCGGAAAAACTGCTTTTT. This translates into CASSAGTAEKLLF.

V is TRBV25-1 and J is TRBJ2-2, with 10 bases that match TRBD2. CDR1 MGHDK and CDR2 SYGVNS come from the germline V gene. CDR3 length equals 16 residues. After removal of 1 base from V and 6 bases from J, the junction contained 5 bases not matched to a gene. The chain's CDR3 is CASSEFSAGGSGELFF. For the CDR3, the DNA is TGTGCCAGCAGTGAATTCTCAGCGGGAGGGTCCGGGGAGCTGTTTTTT.

V usage is TRBV5-4 and J usage is TRBJ2-1, with a weak D call TRBD1 (6 bases). The germline gives CDR1 SGHNT, CDR2 YYREEE (reference sequence). The germline V and J ends were trimmed by 0 bases and 5 bases, with 15 bases remaining between them. The CDR3 length is 16 residues. The CDR3 here is CASSLVRSRGNNEQFF. In DNA, the CDR3 is TGTGCCAGCAGCTTGGTCCGAAGCAGGGGAAACAATGAGCAGTTCTTC.

The DNA for the CDR3 is TGTGCCAGCTCACCACCGGGGGGGTTACGACATGGCTACACCTTC. This encodes CASSPPGGLRHGYTF. The gene calls are TRBV18 and TRBJ1-2, with D perhaps TRBD1 (5 bases). The germline V gene has CDR1 KGHSH and CDR2 LQKENI. V dropped 0 bases and J dropped 6 bases, with 14 bases sitting between them. The CDR3 has 15 residues.

The rearrangement uses TRBV19 and TRBJ2-7; no reliable D call. V was pared by 1 base and J by 2 bases, with 9 bases between. Germline V gene data show CDR1 as LNHDA and CDR2 as SQIVND (reference sequence). This CDR3 spans 14 amino acids. The CDR3 DNA is TGTGCCAGTAGTATAGGCGGCAGTACCTACGAGCAGTACTTC. Translating it yields CASSIGGSTYEQYF.

The chain is built from TRBV15 and TRBJ2-3; D perhaps matches TRBD2 (6 bases). V dropped 5 bases and J dropped 0 bases, with 15 bases sitting between them. The CDR3 consists of 16 residues. Germline values: CDR1 LNHNV, CDR2 YYDKDF (reference sequence). CDR3 sequence: CATSAAVAASTDTQYF. DNA for the CDR3: TGTGCCACCAGCGCGGCGGTAGCGGCTAGCACAGATACGCAGTATTTT.

The chain has TRBV19 and TRBJ2-3; no reliable D call. The ends were cut back, 4 bases at V and 0 bases at J, with 20 bases in the middle. The germline V gene encodes CDR1 LNHDA and CDR2 SQIVND (reference sequence). The CDR3 has 18 amino acids. The CDR3 loop is CASSTQMFDITSTDTQYF. The CDR3 DNA follows: TGTGCCAGTAGTACTCAAATGTTTGACATTACTAGCACAGATACGCAGTATTTT.